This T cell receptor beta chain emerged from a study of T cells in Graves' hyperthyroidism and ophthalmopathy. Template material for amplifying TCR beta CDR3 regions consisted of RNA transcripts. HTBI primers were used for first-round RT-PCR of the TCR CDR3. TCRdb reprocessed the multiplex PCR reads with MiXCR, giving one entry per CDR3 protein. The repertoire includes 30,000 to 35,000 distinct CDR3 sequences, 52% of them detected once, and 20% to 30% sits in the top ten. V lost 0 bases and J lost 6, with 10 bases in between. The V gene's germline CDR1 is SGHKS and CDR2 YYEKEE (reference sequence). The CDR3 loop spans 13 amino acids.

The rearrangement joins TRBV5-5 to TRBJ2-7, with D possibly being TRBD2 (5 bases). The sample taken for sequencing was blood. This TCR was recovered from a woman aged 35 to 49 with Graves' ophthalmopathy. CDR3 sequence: CASSLGGPLEQYF. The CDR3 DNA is TGTGCCAGCAGCTTGGGAGGGCCTCTCGAGCAGTACTTC.